This TCR beta chain was sequenced for a study of T cell changes during pregnancy in multiple sclerosis. This CDR3 region has 17 residues. Trimming at V came to 1 base and at J to 6 bases, leaving 11 bases not matched to a gene. Germline CDR1 SGHDT, CDR2 YYEEEE. Method: immunoSEQ multiplex PCR; TCRdb's copy keeps in-frame clones and lacks some. In the table there are some 77,000 clones, approximately 92% of which are singletons. The starting material was CD4+ T cells from peripheral blood mononuclear cells, obtained before pregnancy. The genes are TRBV5-6 and TRBJ2-1; TRBD2 aligns across 9 bases. This clonotype originated in a female donor with multiple sclerosis, enrolled in a pregnancy study. CDR3 DNA sequence: TGTGCCAGCAGCTTGAAATCCTCCCTAGCGGGGATCAATGAGCAGTTCTTC. It specifies CASSLKSSLAGINEQFF.